The source of this T cell receptor beta chain is a study of T cell responses to AZD1222 COVID-19 vaccine (dated by TCRdb to the early 2020s). General notes on the study: TCR sequencing was performed for 230 to 250 trial participants, of whom 207 were given two doses of AZD1222 and around 25 were given two doses of MenACWY control vaccine. Trial participants were enrolled into age subgroups of 18-55, 56-69 and 70-plus years, which contained about 150, 27 and 61 TCR-sequenced participants, respectively. Results and caveats for the whole study, not just this receptor: Conclusions about previously exposed vaccinees are limited because only five to seven AZD1222 recipients were SARS-CoV-2 seropositive at baseline. Participants were mostly white British and included more females than males, and it was suggested by the authors that clonal diversity may have been underestimated. Nearly half of unique spike-specific TCRs reportedly recognized epitopes outside regions mutated in the B.1.351 and B.1.1.7 variants. The vaccine-associated CD4 TCRs covered the entire spike protein, and the dominant responses fell in regions 160-218 and 743-854. In the small 56-69-year group, the increase in depth fell short of significance, most likely because of low power. A significant rise in spike-specific TCR breadth and depth was observed after two AZD1222 doses relative to day 0 and relative to MenACWY recipients. Because no day 14 peak-response samples were available, repertoires were characterized only after the peak T cell response.

As regards this clone: Its target antigen remains unknown. Nothing much larger sits one base from this clone, and base qualities are not available.

The CDR3 regions of human TCRbeta chains were analyzed by immunosequencing. In the source study's methods: Repertoire TCRs were checked for matches against a reference library of SARS-CoV-2-specific TCRs that had been generated using the MIRA antigen-specificity platform. Breadth was defined as the fraction of unique TCRs that were SARS-CoV-2-associated. Depth was defined as the fraction of total T cells that were SARS-CoV-2-associated. Each spike-specific TCR was assigned to its reactive spike region and to a CD4 or CD8 class using the MIRA data. Log10-transformed breadth and depth values were compared by one-way ANOVA with Sidak's multiple comparisons tests. The source is immuneACCESS, and TCRdb retained only in-frame sequences with V and J called. Part of the clones is not carried over; for the studies checked, unresolved V genes explain less than half of this, and the remainder is unexplained. That table gives V, J and clone size, and the DNA gave D and trimming. Present in this sample are nearly 200,000 clones, 93% of which were seen just once. Jointly, the top ten make up less than 1.2% of the sample.

Read against the paper, the sample's time point label means: about 28 days (+/-7) after the second vaccine dose. AZD1222 recipients given second doses at about 4 weeks or at about 12 weeks were pooled, since spike-specific TCR depth and breadth were not found to differ between the two schedules. The vaccinee samples were drawn from two UK trials, COV001 and COV002, one of which was a single-blind randomized controlled phase 2/3 trial testing AZD1222 (ChAdOx1 nCoV-19) in healthy adults. Trial participant PBMC samples were collected at day 0 and day 28 after the second dose for TCRbeta chain sequencing. The trim is 7 bases for V and 1 base for J, with a gap of 22 bases between the germline ends. The CDR3 covers 17 residues, taking in both the cysteine and the phenylalanine. Just the 51-base CDR3 DNA is kept, in frame starting at base 1. CDR1 and CDR2 were assigned from the germline V gene as SGHAT and FQNNGV.

This specimen was peripheral blood, taken 28 days after the second AZD1222 dose. The rearrangement combines TRBV11-2 with TRBJ1-1, and TRBD1 may be the D gene, going by 5 matching bases. The receptor was derived from an adult who received the AZD1222 COVID-19 vaccine. For the CDR3, the sequence is CASISPKGPEGNTEAFF. The DNA sequence is as follows: TGTGCCAGCATCTCACCTAAGGGACCTGAAGGGAACACTGAAGCTTTCTTT.